This TCR beta chain originates from a study of radiotherapy plus CTLA-4 blockade in lung cancer. CDR1 and CDR2 from the germline V gene are MNHNS and SASEGT. V dropped 6 bases and J dropped 8; count of bases not matched to a gene: 7. This CDR3 has 13 residues. This clone was seen only a few times. Some clones are missing from TCRdb's copy, which holds only in-frame ones; the method was immunoSEQ multiplex PCR. Of fewer than 50,000 clones in the sample, around 63% were seen once. The receptor was isolated from a human donor with non-small cell lung cancer who had a partial response to radiotherapy plus ipilimumab. The specimen was peripheral blood, collected from a patient treated with radiotherapy plus ipilimumab. The rearrangement uses TRBV6-1 and TRBJ1-1; 9 bases line up with TRBD1. DNA of the CDR3: TGTGCCAGCAGCTGGGGACAGGGTTGGGAAGCTTTCTTT. The encoded protein is CASSWGQGWEAFF.